This record concerns one T cell receptor (beta chain) sequence. This clone's antigen is unknown. No much larger clone exists at a distance of one base, and base qualities are not known. This entry is derived from a study of PD-L1 blockade in urothelial cancer listed by TCRdb under 2017. About the full investigation: All patients started therapy at some point between 2014 and 2016 and received atezolizumab 1,200 mg intravenously every 3 weeks. About nine tenths of the roughly 29 patients were males with bladder-origin urothelial cancer, and 18 of 29 reported a prior smoking history. An ECOG performance status of 0 or 1 was recorded for the patients, and 0 to 3 prior chemotherapy regimens had been received by the patients. Blood samples were analyzed at 3 weeks after treatment start (second dose) and at 6 weeks after treatment start. Blood samples gave median yields of roughly 150,000 T cells and 82,636 unique TCRs, along with a median clonality of around 0.075. The study was an exploratory multi-omic analysis of somatic, immune and clinical correlates of response to PD-L1 blockade with atezolizumab in urothelial cancer. TCR sequencing covered pretreatment tumor samples and matched, serially collected peripheral blood taken before and after atezolizumab treatment. Durable clinical benefit was defined as progression-free survival longer than 6 months, and TCR features were also tested against progression-free and overall survival. Whole exome sequencing and RNA sequencing of pretreatment tumors were performed alongside TCR sequencing in the same patients. About 10 patients achieved durable clinical benefit and some 21 did not. Pretreatment blood TCR-seq was available for nearly 30 patients, at least one posttreatment blood collection was obtained for 25 or so patients, and tumor TCR-seq was available for 25 or so patients.

Each PCR received spiked-in synthetic TCR analog templates so that absolute template abundance could be estimated from read counts. TCRbeta CDR3 regions were amplified from genomic DNA with bias-controlled V and J gene primers using the immunoSEQ assay. Rearranged TCRbeta segments were sequenced at approximately 20X coverage. Processing in the source paper ran as follows. Clustering was used to correct sequencing errors, and CDR3s were annotated against IMGT to assign V, D and J genes. Only productive TCRbeta rearrangements were used in downstream analyses, excluding out-of-frame or stop-codon sequences. To compute clonality, Shannon entropy was normalized by the log of the number of unique productive sequences and then subtracted from one. Clones differing between time points or between blood and tumor were identified by Fisher's exact test with Benjamini-Hochberg correction at adjusted p below 0.01. TCRdb retrieved this table from immuneACCESS and kept in-frame rearrangements only. Not all clones are present; in checked studies, unresolved V genes account for under half, and no reason is known for the remainder. V and J calls and clone size follow that table, whereas D and trimming were derived from the DNA. Across this sample there are over 35,000 clones, with approximately 90% seen only once. The top ten constitute about 11% of the sample.

Paper-wide results and their limitations: Small sample size (n ≈ 29) and many exploratory analyses mean the results are intended to be hypothesis-generating. At 3 weeks after the start of treatment, tumor-associated TCR clones in peripheral blood had expanded more in patients with durable benefit (n ≈ 20, p = 0.022). Improved progression-free and overall survival was associated with having pretreatment peripheral blood TCR clonality below the median.

V lost 3 bases and J lost 2 bases; the stretch between them is 14 bases long. From its cysteine to its phenylalanine, the CDR3 spans 16 amino acids. Only CDR3 DNA is held: 48 bases, read in frame from base 1. CDR1 and CDR2 (SGHVS, FQNEAQ) derive from the germline V gene. The sample's time point label, decoded: pretreatment peripheral blood. The cohort included about 27 patients with locally advanced or metastatic urothelial carcinoma who were treated at Memorial Sloan Kettering on a trial protocol. Peripheral blood mononuclear cells were collected pretreatment and during treatment, with between 1 and 8 total time points obtained per patient. The Qiagen DNeasy Blood extraction kit was used to purify genomic DNA from total PBMCs and from tumor samples. PBMCs were collected pretreatment and during treatment, and were isolated and stored as previously described.

This TCR came from a woman aged 55-70 years with urothelial cancer. This chain is built from TRBV7-8 and TRBJ1-5; the D gene assignment is ambiguous. Sequencing used PBMCs, obtained around atezolizumab (anti-PD-L1) treatment. In nucleotide form, the sequence is TGTGCCAGCAGCTTGATGCCGGGAGTAGGCAATCAGCCCCAGCATTTT. Translated, this is CASSLMPGVGNQPQHF.